The entry below gives a single T cell receptor beta chain sequence along with its context. The antigen is unknown. The entry originates in a study of monozygotic twins with inflammatory bowel disease. Study-wide results and limits: The analysis did not separate different T cell subtypes. No difference in repertoire similarity was seen between concordant and discordant twins, possibly because power was limited.

TCRdb derives one entry per CDR3 protein from the 5' RACE reads, leaving out DNA. In total, the table holds approximately 330,000 distinct CDR3 sequences. The CDR3 runs to 14 residues. Germline V gene data show CDR1 as SGHTA and CDR2 as FQGNSA. The V gene is TRBV7-2, the J gene TRBJ2-7; TCRdb names TRBD2, which stays unverified in the absence of DNA. The sample taken for sequencing was blood. This sequence originates from a human donor with ulcerative colitis or Crohn's disease, or a healthy co-twin of an affected twin (not recorded which). This CDR3 is CASSLQGLQNEQYF.